This is a list of T cell receptor beta chains from one sample in a study of OX40 agonist ivuxolimab in advanced cancers. The data were produced by immunoSEQ multiplex PCR, yet TCRdb's version contains in-frame clones alone and is incomplete. Of roughly 35,000 clones detected, roughly 80% appear once; the ten largest clones hold about 2%. This specimen consisted of CD4+ or CD8+ T cells sorted from blood, obtained in a trial of the OX40 agonist ivuxolimab. Receptors were obtained from an adult with an advanced solid tumor such as melanoma, head and neck, liver or kidney cancer. Each CDR3 is given with its conserved first and last residue. Fields, in order: CDR3 protein, CDR3 DNA, J gene, V gene, clone size, D gene. D genes are given only for firm matches. Only part of the rows carry a size: once, few, many, or a class if the clone is expanded.

cdr3_aa: CASSNRWGGRVGSYNEQFF; cdr3_nt: TGTGCCAGCAGCAACAGGTGGGGGGGACGCGTCGGCTCCTACAATGAGCAGTTCTTC; j_call: TRBJ2-1; v_call: TRBV7-2; clone_size: .; d_call: TRBD2
cdr3_aa: CASSGISMGDLETQYF; cdr3_nt: TGTGCCAGCAGCGGGATTAGTATGGGTGACTTAGAGACCCAGTACTTC; j_call: TRBJ2-5; v_call: TRBV5-6; clone_size: .; d_call: .
cdr3_aa: CASSEAPGYNSPLHF; cdr3_nt: TGTGCCAGCAGCGAGGCCCCGGGTTATAATTCACCCCTCCACTTT; j_call: TRBJ1-6; v_call: TRBV9; clone_size: .; d_call: .
cdr3_aa: CASSSGPQSNQPQHF; cdr3_nt: TGTGCCAGCAGCTCGGGGCCACAGTCCAATCAGCCCCAGCATTTT; j_call: TRBJ1-5; v_call: TRBV7-8; clone_size: .; d_call: .
cdr3_aa: CASSEGGAGALGGYTF; cdr3_nt: TGTGCCAGCAGTGAGGGGGGCGCGGGCGCCCTGGGTGGCTACACCTTC; j_call: TRBJ1-2; v_call: TRBV6-1; clone_size: .; d_call: .
cdr3_aa: CASSIGFQNTEAFF; cdr3_nt: TGTGCCAGTAGTATAGGATTCCAGAACACTGAAGCTTTCTTT; j_call: TRBJ1-1; v_call: TRBV19; clone_size: medium-sized; d_call: .
cdr3_aa: CASSFGQGYGYTF; cdr3_nt: TGTGCCAGCAGCTTCGGACAGGGCTATGGCTACACCTTC; j_call: TRBJ1-2; v_call: TRBV7-9; clone_size: .; d_call: TRBD1
cdr3_aa: CASSGGTSGTYEQYF; cdr3_nt: TGTGCCAGCAGCGGGGGGACTAGCGGAACCTACGAGCAGTACTTC; j_call: TRBJ2-7; v_call: TRBV5-4; clone_size: .; d_call: TRBD2
cdr3_aa: CSVNTGEGTQYF; cdr3_nt: TGCAGCGTCAATACAGGGGAGGGTACGCAGTATTTT; j_call: TRBJ2-3; v_call: TRBV29-1; clone_size: few; d_call: .
cdr3_aa: CASRGDYSNQPQHF; cdr3_nt: TGTGCCAGCAGGGGAGACTATAGCAATCAGCCCCAGCATTTT; j_call: TRBJ1-5; v_call: TRBV6-1; clone_size: .; d_call: .
cdr3_aa: CASSLWTVNTEAFF; cdr3_nt: TGCGCCAGCAGCTTGTGGACGGTGAACACTGAAGCTTTCTTT; j_call: TRBJ1-1; v_call: TRBV5-1; clone_size: .; d_call: .
cdr3_aa: CASSLRNQRGATTYEQYF; cdr3_nt: TGTGCCAGCAGCCTCCGCAACCAGCGGGGGGCAACGACCTACGAGCAGTACTTC; j_call: TRBJ2-7; v_call: TRBV13; clone_size: .; d_call: TRBD2
cdr3_aa: CASRSGTSYGYTF; cdr3_nt: TGTGCCAGCAGGTCCGGGACCTCCTATGGCTACACCTTC; j_call: TRBJ1-2; v_call: TRBV6-5; clone_size: .; d_call: .
cdr3_aa: CASSEVLGGLGNTGELFF; cdr3_nt: TGTGCCAGCAGTGAAGTTCTTGGGGGCCTGGGTAACACCGGGGAGCTGTTTTTT; j_call: TRBJ2-2; v_call: TRBV6-1; clone_size: .; d_call: .
cdr3_aa: CASTSRTSGGPEQYF; cdr3_nt: TGTGCCAGCACCTCCAGGACTAGCGGGGGGCCCGAGCAGTACTTC; j_call: TRBJ2-7; v_call: TRBV7-9; clone_size: .; d_call: TRBD2
cdr3_aa: CASSSSGLYGYTF; cdr3_nt: TGTGCCAGCAGTTCTTCAGGATTGTATGGCTACACCTTC; j_call: TRBJ1-2; v_call: TRBV6-6; clone_size: .; d_call: .
cdr3_aa: CASSLERGGNEQFF; cdr3_nt: TGTGCCAGCAGCTTGGAACGCGGGGGTAATGAGCAGTTCTTC; j_call: TRBJ2-1; v_call: TRBV7-9; clone_size: .; d_call: TRBD2
cdr3_aa: CASSSQGGGTANYGYTF; cdr3_nt: TGCGCCAGCAGCTCCCAGGGCGGGGGGACAGCTAACTATGGCTACACCTTC; j_call: TRBJ1-2; v_call: TRBV5-1; clone_size: .; d_call: TRBD1
cdr3_aa: CASSQISSRTGKGGYNEQFF; cdr3_nt: TGTGCCAGCTCACAGATAAGCTCCCGGACAGGGAAAGGGGGTTACAATGAGCAGTTCTTC; j_call: TRBJ2-1; v_call: TRBV18; clone_size: .; d_call: TRBD1
cdr3_aa: CASSLVGNIQYF; cdr3_nt: TGTGCCAGCAGCTTGGTAGGAAACATTCAGTACTTC; j_call: TRBJ2-4; v_call: TRBV7-9; clone_size: .; d_call: .
cdr3_aa: CASSQETPRRGLNTGELFF; cdr3_nt: TGCGCCAGCAGCCAAGAAACACCACGGCGGGGGCTGAACACCGGGGAGCTGTTTTTT; j_call: TRBJ2-2; v_call: TRBV4-3; clone_size: .; d_call: .
cdr3_aa: CASSLDLYSNQPQHF; cdr3_nt: TGTGCCAGCAGCTTGGACTTATATAGCAATCAGCCCCAGCATTTT; j_call: TRBJ1-5; v_call: TRBV5-5; clone_size: .; d_call: .
cdr3_aa: CAISARTPSTDTQYF; cdr3_nt: TGTGCCATCAGTGCCAGGACCCCAAGCACAGATACGCAGTATTTT; j_call: TRBJ2-3; v_call: TRBV10-3; clone_size: .; d_call: .
cdr3_aa: CSVTGTSGGKDTQYF; cdr3_nt: TGCAGCGTTACCGGGACTAGCGGGGGGAAAGATACGCAGTATTTT; j_call: TRBJ2-3; v_call: TRBV29-1; clone_size: .; d_call: TRBD2
cdr3_aa: CASSTAGGGETQYF; cdr3_nt: TGTGCCAGCTCGACCGCTGGGGGCGGGGAGACCCAGTACTTC; j_call: TRBJ2-5; v_call: TRBV18; clone_size: .; d_call: .
cdr3_aa: CASSRDGARSYTF; cdr3_nt: TGTGCCAGTAGTCGGGACGGGGCCAGAAGCTACACCTTC; j_call: TRBJ1-2; v_call: TRBV19; clone_size: .; d_call: .
cdr3_aa: CASSLPGMGLGYTF; cdr3_nt: TGCGCCAGCAGCTTGCCGGGCATGGGTTTGGGCTACACCTTC; j_call: TRBJ1-2; v_call: TRBV5-1; clone_size: .; d_call: .
cdr3_aa: CASSTRGGIGSTDTQYF; cdr3_nt: TGTGCCAGCAGCACTAGAGGTGGCATCGGGAGCACAGATACGCAGTATTTT; j_call: TRBJ2-3; v_call: TRBV7-2; clone_size: .; d_call: .
cdr3_aa: CASSLAESYEQYF; cdr3_nt: TGTGCCAGCTCACTAGCGGAATCCTACGAGCAGTACTTC; j_call: TRBJ2-7; v_call: TRBV18; clone_size: .; d_call: .
cdr3_aa: CASSIAQADGELFF; cdr3_nt: TGTGCCAGTAGTATAGCGCAGGCGGACGGGGAGCTGTTTTTT; j_call: TRBJ2-2; v_call: TRBV19; clone_size: .; d_call: .
cdr3_aa: CASSDAKTVNYGYTF; cdr3_nt: TGTGCCAGCAGTGATGCAAAGACAGTTAACTATGGCTACACCTTC; j_call: TRBJ1-2; v_call: TRBV2; clone_size: .; d_call: .